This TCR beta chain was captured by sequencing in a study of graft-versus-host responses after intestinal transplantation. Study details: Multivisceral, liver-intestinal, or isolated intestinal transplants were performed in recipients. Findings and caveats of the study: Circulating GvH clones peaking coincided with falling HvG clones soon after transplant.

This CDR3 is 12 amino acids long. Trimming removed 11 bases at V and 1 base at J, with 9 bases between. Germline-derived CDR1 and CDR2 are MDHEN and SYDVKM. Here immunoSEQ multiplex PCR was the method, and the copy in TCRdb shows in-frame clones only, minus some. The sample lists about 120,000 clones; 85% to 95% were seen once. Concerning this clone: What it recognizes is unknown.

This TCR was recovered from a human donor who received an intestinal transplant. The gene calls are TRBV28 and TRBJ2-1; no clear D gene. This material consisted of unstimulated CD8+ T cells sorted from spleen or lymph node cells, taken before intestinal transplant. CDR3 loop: CAHFHSYNEQFF. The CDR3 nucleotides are TGTGCCCATTTCCATTCCTACAATGAGCAGTTCTTC.